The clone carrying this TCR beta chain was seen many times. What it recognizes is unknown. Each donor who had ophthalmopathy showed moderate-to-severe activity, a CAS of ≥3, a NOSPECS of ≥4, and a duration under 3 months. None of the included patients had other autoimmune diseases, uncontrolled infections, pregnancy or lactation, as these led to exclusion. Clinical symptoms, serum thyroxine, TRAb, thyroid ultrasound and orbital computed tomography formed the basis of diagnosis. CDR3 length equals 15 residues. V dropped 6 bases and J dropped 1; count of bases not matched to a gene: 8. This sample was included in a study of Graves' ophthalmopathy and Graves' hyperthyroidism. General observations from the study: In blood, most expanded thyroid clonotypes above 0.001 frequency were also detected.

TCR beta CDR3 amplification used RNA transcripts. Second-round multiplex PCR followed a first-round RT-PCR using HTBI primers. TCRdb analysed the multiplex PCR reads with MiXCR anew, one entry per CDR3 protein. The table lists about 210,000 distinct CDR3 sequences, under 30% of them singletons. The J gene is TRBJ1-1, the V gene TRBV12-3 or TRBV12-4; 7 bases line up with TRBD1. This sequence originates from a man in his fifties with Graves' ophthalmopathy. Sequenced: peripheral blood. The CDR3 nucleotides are TGTGCCAGCAGACGAATGGGACAGAGGAACACTGAAGCTTTCTTT. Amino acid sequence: CASRRMGQRNTEAFF.